Presented here are 9 T cell receptor beta chains from one specimen sequenced in a study of control samples from healthy donors and cancer patients. The data were produced by immunoSEQ multiplex PCR, yet TCRdb's version contains in-frame clones alone and is incomplete. The data hold some 200,000 clones, with just under 95% observed a single time. The sample comprised blood. The receptor set was obtained from a man younger than 35 in good health.

The V call is TRBV7-8, the J call TRBJ1-2; 8 nucleotides align to TRBD1. CDR3 length: 13 amino acids. Germline values: CDR1 SGHVS, CDR2 FQNEAQ. V lost 5 bases to trimming and J lost 8 bases; unmatched junction nucleotides: 7. Here the CDR3 reads CASSQGQVSGYTF. The DNA for the CDR3 is TGTGCCAGCAGCCAGGGACAGGTTTCCGGCTACACCTTC.

This chain uses TRBV4-1 with TRBJ1-1; 7 bases agree with TRBD1. The CDR3 has 15 amino acids. Trimming at V came to 3 bases and at J to 0 bases, leaving 4 bases not matched to a gene. Germline CDR1 reads MGHRA; CDR2 reads YSYEKL. CDR3 amino acids: CASSQPGQLNTEAFF. CDR3 nucleotides: TGCGCCAGCAGCCAGCCGGGACAGCTGAACACTGAAGCTTTCTTT.

On this clone itself: At the DNA level, this CDR3 is encoded by other sequences in the same sample as well. The V and J genes are TRBV9 and TRBJ2-7; possible D gene TRBD1, 6 bases. V lost 0 bases and J lost 4, with 8 bases in between. This CDR3 has 13 amino acids. The germline V gene has CDR1 SGDLS and CDR2 YYNGEE. CDR3 protein: CASSVEQGYEQYF. CDR3 DNA: TGTGCCAGCAGCGTAGAACAGGGATACGAGCAGTACTTC. Filled out from reference TRBV9 and TRBJ2-7, the complete variable domain reads DSGVTQTPKHLITATGQRVTLRCSPRSGDLSVYWYQQSLDQGLQFLIQYYNGEERAKGNILERFSAQQFPDLHSELNLSSLELGDSALYFCASSVEQGYEQYFGPGTRLTVT.

J is TRBJ2-5 and V is TRBV19, with 7 bases matching TRBD1. Trimming cost V 5 bases and J 2 bases; bases outside gene matches: 2. The CDR3 is made up of 13 amino acids. Looked up from germline, CDR1 is LNHDA and CDR2 is SQIVND (reference sequence). CDR3 DNA: TGTGCCAGTAGTCTACAGGGGCAAGAGACCCAGTACTTC. It is translated as CASSLQGQETQYF.

This chain joins TRBV12-3 or TRBV12-4 and TRBJ1-2; D is undetermined. The V and J ends lost 5 bases and 2 bases respectively, with 9 bases between them. The CDR3 is made up of 13 amino acids. CDR3 coding DNA: TGTGCCAGCAGTCCTACAGCAAACTATGGCTACACCTTC. The encoded protein is CASSPTANYGYTF.

J is TRBJ2-5 and V is TRBV3-1 (or the pseudogene TRBV3-2); perhaps TRBD1 as D (6 bases). The V end was cut by 0 bases, the J end by 9 bases, with 17 bases between. CDR3 length equals 15 residues. Per germline, CDR1 LGHDT and CDR2 YNNKEL (reference sequence). CDR3 protein: CASSQDGVAAGAQYF. The CDR3 DNA reads as TGTGCCAGCAGCCAAGATGGAGTAGCCGCAGGGGCCCAGTACTTC.

The chain carries TRBV11-2 and TRBJ2-1; the match to TRBD2 covers 12 bases. The length of the CDR3 is 17 residues. The trim removed 0 bases at V and 4 bases at J, leaving 4 bases unmatched. Germline CDR1 and CDR2: SGHAT and FQNNGV. Here the CDR3 DNA reads TGTGCCAGCAGCTTAGATAAAGGACTAGCGGGGTACAATGAGCAGTTCTTC. It specifies CASSLDKGLAGYNEQFF.

The V call is TRBV10-3, the J call TRBJ2-6; D remains unclear. Deletions cut 9 bases from V and 0 bases from J, with 6 bases between. The germline CDR1 and CDR2 sequences are ENHRY and SYGVKD. The CDR3 totals 13 residues. CDR3 region: CAIFASGANVLTF. The CDR3 nucleotides are TGTGCCATTTTCGCCTCTGGGGCCAACGTCCTGACTTTC.

V usage is TRBV19 and J usage is TRBJ2-6, with a possible D match to TRBD1 (5 bases). Germline-derived CDR1 and CDR2 are LNHDA and SQIVND (reference sequence). The ends were cut back, 5 bases at V and 0 bases at J, with 11 bases in the middle. The CDR3 contains 16 residues. The CDR3 is CASSPQTGSGANVLTF. The DNA of the CDR3 is TGTGCCAGTAGTCCCCAAACAGGCTCTGGGGCCAACGTCCTGACTTTC.